This T cell receptor (beta chain) originates from a study of cytomegalovirus exposure and HLA in healthy donors. In the study overall: Of 300 to 500 genotyped donors, about 80% grouped in the Caucasian-associated ancestry cluster.

Note on this clone: Its cognate antigen is unknown.

Points from the study as a whole: Presence/absence analyses took donor sequencing depth as roughly uniform. A few CMV-associated chains were confirmed in vitro to be specific for CMV antigens. The study had only CMV serostatus as immune exposure information.

CDR1 is LNHNV, CDR2 YYDKDF, per germline (reference sequence). The CDR3 consists of 13 residues. The V gene lost 2 bases and the J gene lost 4 bases, with 6 bases spanning the gap. 13 Jbeta primers and 60 Vbeta primers were used for the PCR. Method: immunoSEQ multiplex PCR; TCRdb's copy keeps in-frame clones and lacks some. The sample carries roughly 120,000 clones, about 72% recorded once. The receptor was derived from a man aged 50-59 years in good health and CMV-seropositive. V and J are TRBV15 and TRBJ2-1; possibly TRBD1 for D (5 bases). The sequenced sample was PBMCs. Here the CDR3 reads CATSRRQYNEQFF. CDR3 coding DNA: TGTGCCACCAGCAGAAGACAGTACAATGAGCAGTTCTTC.